This TCR beta chain was identified during a study of blood T cell repertoires in COVID-19. On the study more broadly: Acute-phase and convalescent COVID-19 samples originated in the United States, Italy and Spain. PBMCs, B-cell-depleted T cells, or T cells provided the cDNA or gDNA that made up the material.

Authors' processing steps: From reference gene primer amplification, estimates of nucleated cell counts were derived. This table comes from immunoSEQ multiplex PCR, and its TCRdb copy is limited to in-frame clones, with some not included. V, J and clone size reflect that table, while D and trimming were determined from the DNA. The repertoire has about 130,000 clones, around 88% of them found once; the top ten carry roughly 2.9%. This CDR3 contains 15 residues. The germline CDR1 and CDR2 sequences are SGHRS and YFSETQ. The germline V and J ends were trimmed by 4 bases and 7 bases, with 15 bases remaining between them.

This TCR came from a man aged 55 to 70 with active or convalescent COVID-19. The sequenced material came from peripheral blood. This sequence joins TRBV5-1 and TRBJ1-6; possible D gene TRBD1, 6 bases. This CDR3 is CASSPPGVGNSPLHF. The CDR3, as DNA: TGCGCCAGCAGCCCCCCAGGGGTCGGCAATTCACCCCTCCACTTT. The entire variable domain, with the rest obtained from reference TRBV5-1 and TRBJ1-6, is as follows: KAGVTQTPRYLIKTRGQQVTLSCSPISGHRSVSWYQQTPGQGLQFLFEYFSETQRNKGNFPGRFSGRQFSNSRSEMNVSTLELGDSALYLCASSPPGVGNSPLHFGNGTRLTVT.